This TCR beta chain was identified during a study of neoadjuvant anti-PD-1 for oral cavity cancer. The overall study: Around day 43, patients without progression received a fourth nivolumab dose before surgery.

Most PBMC samples had roughly 0.45 ug input DNA in six replicates. The table came from immunoSEQ multiplex PCR; TCRdb's copy has only in-frame clones and leaves some out. The data show about 72,000 clones, around 84% seen once. The V gene lost 2 bases and the J gene lost 0 bases, with 7 bases spanning the gap. The CDR3 consists of 14 residues. Germline V gene sequence: CDR1 MNHNS, CDR2 SASEGT. Noted time point: after neoadjuvant nivolumab, at surgical resection. Study findings and constraints: Higher pretreatment blood Treg/Th17 ratios correlated with higher pretreatment blood and lower post-treatment tumor TCRbeta clonality. With a few patients per group, TCR findings need larger cohorts.

To note about this clone: Its antigen remains unidentified.

The gene calls are TRBV6-1 and TRBJ1-1; D is ambiguous. This specimen consisted of PBMCs, obtained after nivolumab (anti-PD-1) treatment. The clonotype originates from a person between 40 and 85 years old with oral cavity squamous cell carcinoma. The CDR3 loop is CASSEHGVNTEAFF. CDR3 DNA sequence: TGTGCCAGCAGTGAACACGGCGTGAACACTGAAGCTTTCTTT.